This TCR beta chain was captured in a study of shared clonotypes between healthy human individuals. Turning to the study itself: Per donor, CD8 memory used one plate, CD8 naive used two, CD4 memory used three and CD4 naive used three.

A word on this clone: Its antigen remains unidentified.

Each donor was a Caucasian adult residing in Nashville, Tennessee. Study results and caveats: Generally, naive subsets came out with larger estimated richness than memory subsets.

Trimming removed 0 bases from V and 0 bases from J; junction bases left unmatched: 3. The germline gives CDR1 SGHRS, CDR2 YFSETQ. CDR3 length: 17 amino acids. Measured with immunoSEQ multiplex PCR; TCRdb has only the in-frame clones, and not every one. The sample comprises 2 million to 2.5 million clones, over 85% of which are singletons, and approximately 0.37% rests with the top ten. The clonotype was recovered from a man in his late teens or twenties in good health. Some clones in this sample may be carry-over from other donors' samples. The chain recombines TRBV5-1 with TRBJ2-2; 9 bases line up with TRBD2. Sequenced sample: naive CD4+ T cells from PBMCs. Noted subset: CD45RA+ positively selected. CDR3 protein: CASSLGTSVTNTGELFF. For the CDR3, the DNA is TGCGCCAGCAGCTTGGGGACTAGCGTGACGAACACCGGGGAGCTGTTTTTT. The full variable domain, with the rest looked up from reference TRBV5-1 and TRBJ2-2, is KAGVTQTPRYLIKTRGQQVTLSCSPISGHRSVSWYQQTPGQGLQFLFEYFSETQRNKGNFPGRFSGRQFSNSRSEMNVSTLELGDSALYLCASSLGTSVTNTGELFFGEGSRLTVL.